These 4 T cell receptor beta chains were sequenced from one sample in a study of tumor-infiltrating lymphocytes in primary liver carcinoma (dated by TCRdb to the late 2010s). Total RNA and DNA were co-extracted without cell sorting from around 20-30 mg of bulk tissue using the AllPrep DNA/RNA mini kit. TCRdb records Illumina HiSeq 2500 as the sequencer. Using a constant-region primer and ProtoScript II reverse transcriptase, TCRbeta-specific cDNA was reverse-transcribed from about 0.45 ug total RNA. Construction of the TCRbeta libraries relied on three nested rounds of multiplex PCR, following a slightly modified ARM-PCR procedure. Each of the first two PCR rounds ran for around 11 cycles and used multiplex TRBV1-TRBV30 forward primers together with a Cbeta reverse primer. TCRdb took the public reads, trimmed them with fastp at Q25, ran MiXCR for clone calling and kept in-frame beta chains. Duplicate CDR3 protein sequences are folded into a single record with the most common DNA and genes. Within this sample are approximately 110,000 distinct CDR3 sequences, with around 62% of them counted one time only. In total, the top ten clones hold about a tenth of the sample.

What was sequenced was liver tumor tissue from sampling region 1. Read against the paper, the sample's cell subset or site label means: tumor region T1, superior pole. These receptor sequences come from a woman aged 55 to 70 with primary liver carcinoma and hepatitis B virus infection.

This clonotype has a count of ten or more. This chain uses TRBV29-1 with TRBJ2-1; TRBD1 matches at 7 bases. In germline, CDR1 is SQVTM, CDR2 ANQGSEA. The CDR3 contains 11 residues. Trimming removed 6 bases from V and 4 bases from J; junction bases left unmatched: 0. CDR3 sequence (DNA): TGCAGCGTGGACAGGTACAATGAGCAGTTCTTC. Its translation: CSVDRYNEQFF.

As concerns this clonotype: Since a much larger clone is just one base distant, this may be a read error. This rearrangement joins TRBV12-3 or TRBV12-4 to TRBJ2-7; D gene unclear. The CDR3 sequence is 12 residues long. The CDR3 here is CASRGGTYEKYF. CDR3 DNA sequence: TGTGCCAGCAGGGGCGGAACCTACGAGAAGTACTTC.

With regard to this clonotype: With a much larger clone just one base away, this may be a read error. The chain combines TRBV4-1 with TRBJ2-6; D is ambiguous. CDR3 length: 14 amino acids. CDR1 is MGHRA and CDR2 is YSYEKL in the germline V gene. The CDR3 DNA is TGCACCAGCAGCCAATTAGGTCAGTTCAACGTCCTGACTTTC. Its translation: CTSSQLGQFNVLTF.

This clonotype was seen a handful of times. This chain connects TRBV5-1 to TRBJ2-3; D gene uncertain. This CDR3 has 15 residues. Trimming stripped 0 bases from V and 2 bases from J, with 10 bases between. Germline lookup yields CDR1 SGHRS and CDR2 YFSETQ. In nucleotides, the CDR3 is TGCGCCAGCAGCTTGGGAAACTATCACACAGATACGCAGTATTTT. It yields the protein CASSLGNYHTDTQYF.